Below are 17 T cell receptor beta chains sequenced from a single sample in a study of T-cell reconstitution after alpha-beta-depleted transplantation in children. TCRbeta library construction was performed incorporating unique molecular identifiers. TCRdb reanalysed the PCR reads using MiXCR and keeps one entry per CDR3 protein. The repertoire holds 400,000 to 500,000 distinct CDR3 sequences, with 11% as singletons. Sequencing used PBMCs from the stem cell graft donor, obtained from the stem cell graft. Receptors were obtained from a human donor who donated a stem cell graft to a child with acute myeloid leukemia.

V gene TRBV6-2 or TRBV6-3 combines with J gene TRBJ1-5; 7 nucleotides line up with TRBD1. This CDR3 contains 14 residues. Germline CDR1 and CDR2: MNHEY and SVGEGT. V shed 0 bases and J 7 bases; nucleotides not matched to a gene: 3. The CDR3 sequence: CASSYSTGRQPQHF. The CDR3 region has the DNA TGTGCCAGCAGTTACTCGACAGGGCGACAGCCCCAGCATTTT.

The chain combines TRBV20-1 with TRBJ2-7; 9 bases are shared with TRBD1. The V gene end was trimmed by 7 bases and the J gene end by 2 bases; junction bases not matched to a gene: 6. There are 13 residues in the CDR3. Looked up from germline, CDR1 is DFQATT and CDR2 is SNEGSKA (reference sequence). In DNA form, the CDR3 reads TGCAGTGGTTTCAGGACAGGGGCCTACGAGCAGTACTTC. Translating it yields CSGFRTGAYEQYF.

This clonotype was observed many times. V usage is TRBV7-9 and J usage is TRBJ1-5, with D unresolved. The germline gives CDR1 SEHNR, CDR2 FQNEAQ (reference sequence). The ends were cut back, 5 bases at V and 0 bases at J, with 11 bases in the middle. This CDR3 region has 15 residues. Here the CDR3 DNA reads TGTGCCAGCAGCCCGGACGGGTATAGCAATCAGCCCCAGCATTTT. It yields the protein CASSPDGYSNQPQHF.

In its sample, this clonotype was seen many times. In nucleotides, the CDR3 is TGCAGCGTTGAATACTTCTTAAAAGGCTACACCTTC. Amino acid sequence: CSVEYFLKGYTF. The chain has TRBV29-1 and TRBJ1-2; D call uncertain. This CDR3 contains 12 residues. Per the germline V gene, CDR1 is SQVTM and CDR2 is ANQGSEA. V was clipped by 2 bases and J by 8 bases, with 12 bases between them.

V gene TRBV10-3 combines with J gene TRBJ1-2; 8 bases are a match to TRBD1. Germline-derived CDR1 and CDR2 are ENHRY and SYGVKD. With 7 bases clipped from V and 6 bases from J, the junction kept 10 bases outside the gene matches. The CDR3 is 14 residues long. CDR3 sequence: CAITPDRAIDGYTF. The CDR3, as DNA: TGTGCCATCACCCCGGACAGGGCAATTGATGGCTACACCTTC.

The chain uses TRBV7-3 and TRBJ1-5; 9 bases line up with TRBD1. CDR3 size: 16 residues. CDR1 is SGHTA and CDR2 is FQGTGA in the germline V gene. V dropped 4 bases and J dropped 3; count of bases not matched to a gene: 7. CDR3 loop: CASSSGGTGNNQPQHF. Here the CDR3 DNA reads TGTGCCAGCAGCTCTGGCGGGACAGGGAACAATCAGCCCCAGCATTTT.

This clonotype was picked up a small number of times. This sequence joins TRBV29-1 and TRBJ2-5; 8 nucleotides align to TRBD1. Germline V gene sequence: CDR1 SQVTM, CDR2 ANQGSEA. The CDR3 runs to 14 residues. V gave up 7 bases and J gave up 1 base; unmatched junction bases: 8. This CDR3 reads CSARDRRVQETQYF. CDR3 nucleotide sequence: TGCAGCGCTCGGGACAGGCGAGTCCAAGAGACCCAGTACTTC.

V usage is TRBV20-1 and J usage is TRBJ1-1; D is perhaps TRBD1 (5 bases). Germline values: CDR1 DFQATT, CDR2 SNEGSKA (reference sequence). The CDR3 extends over 14 amino acids. Trimming stripped 0 bases from V and 7 bases from J, with 15 bases between. Here the CDR3 reads CSAREVGRLDEAFF. The CDR3, as DNA: TGCAGTGCTAGAGAAGTGGGGCGCCTCGATGAAGCTTTCTTT.

This clonotype was observed a few times. The DNA of the CDR3 is TGCGCCAGCAGCCAAGGACAGGGGGCAGCTGGACTAGCGGGAGTGGGTGAGCAGTTCTTC. Its translation: CASSQGQGAAGLAGVGEQFF. The chain couples TRBV4-3 to TRBJ2-1, with TRBD2 matching over 13 bases. V shed 1 base, J shed 9 bases, and the junction held 18 bases outside the gene matches. The CDR3 loop spans 20 amino acids. Germline loops: CDR1 LGHNA, CDR2 YSLEER.

This clonotype was detected ten times or more. The genes are TRBV20-1 and TRBJ2-1, with 15 bases identical to TRBD2. The germline CDR1 and CDR2 sequences are DFQATT and SNEGSKA (reference sequence). V shed 4 bases and J 9 bases; nucleotides not matched to a gene: 10. The CDR3 loop spans 16 amino acids. The CDR3 sequence is CSATQTGTSGGPEQFF. The DNA of the CDR3 is TGCAGTGCTACTCAGACCGGGACTAGCGGGGGGCCTGAGCAGTTCTTC.

This chain uses TRBV19 with TRBJ2-7, with D maybe TRBD1 (6 bases). The germline V gene has CDR1 LNHDA and CDR2 SQIVND (reference sequence). V was shortened by 6 bases and J by 0 bases, with 12 bases between the two germline ends. CDR3 size: 14 residues. The CDR3 spells CASRKTGVSYEQYF. CDR3 nucleotides: TGTGCCAGTAGGAAGACAGGCGTCTCCTACGAGCAGTACTTC. Variable domain in full (rest from reference TRBV19 and TRBJ2-7): DGGITQSPKYLFRKEGQNVTLSCEQNLNHDAMYWYRQDPGQGLRLIYYSQIVNDFQKGDIAEGYSVSREKKESFPLTVTSAQKNPTAFYLCASRKTGVSYEQYFGPGTRLTVT.

This clonotype was picked up a small number of times. V and J are TRBV29-1 and TRBJ2-1, with 8 nucleotides matching TRBD2. The CDR3 totals 17 residues. J gave up 2 bases and V 0 bases, and 9 bases lay outside the gene matches. Looked up from germline, CDR1 is SQVTM and CDR2 is ANQGSEA. This CDR3 is CSVEDDLAGGTYNEQFF. The CDR3 nucleotides are TGCAGCGTTGAAGATGATTTGGCGGGAGGCACCTACAATGAGCAGTTCTTC.

The chain uses TRBV7-2 and TRBJ1-2; no definite D call. The CDR3 contains 12 residues. Deletions cut 3 bases from V and 6 bases from J, with 8 bases between. The V gene's germline CDR1 is SGHTA and CDR2 FQGNSA. CDR3 DNA: TGTGCCAGCAGCTTGCTGGGTCATGGCTACACCTTC. Its protein product is CASSLLGHGYTF.

V gene TRBV12-3 or TRBV12-4 combines with J gene TRBJ1-2; TRBD1 agrees at 8 bases. The CDR3 runs 16 residues. Trimming at V came to 7 bases and at J to 4 bases, leaving 14 bases not matched to a gene. The CDR3 coding sequence is TGTGCCAGCACCACGACAGGGGCCCGAAATAGCTATGGCTACACCTTC. Translating it yields CASTTTGARNSYGYTF.

This clonotype was observed at least ten times. V and J are TRBV20-1 and TRBJ2-1, with 8 bases lining up with TRBD2. V gave up 5 bases and J gave up 9 bases; unmatched junction bases: 9. The CDR3 extends over 13 amino acids. Germline-derived CDR1 and CDR2 are DFQATT and SNEGSKA (reference sequence). In DNA form, the CDR3 reads TGCAGTGCTCCCAAGCGGGAGAGGGGTGAGCAGTTCTTC. Encoded protein: CSAPKRERGEQFF.

V gene TRBV20-1 combines with J gene TRBJ2-3, with a weak D call TRBD1 (6 bases). Germline V lookup: CDR1 DFQATT, CDR2 SNEGSKA (reference sequence). The length of the CDR3 is 15 residues. Trimming removed 3 bases from V and 3 bases from J, with 16 bases in between. The CDR3 region has the DNA TGCAGTGCTAGGAAGACAGGTTCACAGACAGATACGCAGTATTTT. It specifies CSARKTGSQTDTQYF.

This clonotype was counted a few times. As DNA, the CDR3 is TGTGCCAGCAGTTTGCGGCGTGGCGATGGCTACACCTTC. It encodes CASSLRRGDGYTF. The chain has TRBV12-3 or TRBV12-4 and TRBJ1-2; D is ambiguous. The CDR3 is made up of 13 amino acids. Trimming pared 3 bases from V and 6 bases from J, leaving 11 bases between.